This T cell receptor (beta chain) derives from a study of cytomegalovirus exposure and HLA in healthy donors. The CDR3 is made up of 16 amino acids. The V gene end was trimmed by 6 bases and the J gene end by 7 bases; junction bases not matched to a gene: 14. Germline-derived CDR1 and CDR2 are MNHNY and SVGAGI (reference sequence). Study results and limitations: Cytomegalovirus-associated TCR beta chains were listed, numbering 164. In vitro experiments confirmed that three CMV-associated chains were specific for CMV antigens. Presence/absence analyses assumed roughly uniform sequencing depth across donors.

PCR amplification relied on 60 Vbeta primers (plus 13 Jbeta primers). Sequenced by immunoSEQ multiplex PCR; TCRdb stores in-frame clones only, minus some. The sample holds 62,000 or so clones, 75% to 85% seen once. Regarding this clone: Its antigen is currently unknown.

The specimen sequenced was PBMCs. J is TRBJ2-1 and V is TRBV6-6, with 8 bases that match TRBD2. The source of this sequence is a man in his thirties or forties in good health and CMV-seronegative. As DNA, the CDR3 is TGTGCCAGCAGCCGGCCAAGCGGGAGCTCATATAATGAGCAGTTCTTC. It codes for CASSRPSGSSYNEQFF.